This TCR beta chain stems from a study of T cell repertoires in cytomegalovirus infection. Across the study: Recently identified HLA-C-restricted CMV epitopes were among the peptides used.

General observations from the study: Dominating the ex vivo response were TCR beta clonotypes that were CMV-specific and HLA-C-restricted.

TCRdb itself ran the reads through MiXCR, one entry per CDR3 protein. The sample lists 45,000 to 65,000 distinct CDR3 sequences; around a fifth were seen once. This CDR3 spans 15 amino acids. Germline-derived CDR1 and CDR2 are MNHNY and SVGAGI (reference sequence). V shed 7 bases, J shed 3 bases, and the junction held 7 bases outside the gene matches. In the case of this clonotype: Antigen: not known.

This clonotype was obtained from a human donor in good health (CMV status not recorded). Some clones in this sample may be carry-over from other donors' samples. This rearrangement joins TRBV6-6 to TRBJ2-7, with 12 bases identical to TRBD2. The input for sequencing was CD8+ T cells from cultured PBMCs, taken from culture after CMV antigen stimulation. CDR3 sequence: CASKGLAGTLYEQYF. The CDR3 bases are TGTGCCAGCAAGGGACTAGCGGGTACCCTCTACGAGCAGTACTTC.